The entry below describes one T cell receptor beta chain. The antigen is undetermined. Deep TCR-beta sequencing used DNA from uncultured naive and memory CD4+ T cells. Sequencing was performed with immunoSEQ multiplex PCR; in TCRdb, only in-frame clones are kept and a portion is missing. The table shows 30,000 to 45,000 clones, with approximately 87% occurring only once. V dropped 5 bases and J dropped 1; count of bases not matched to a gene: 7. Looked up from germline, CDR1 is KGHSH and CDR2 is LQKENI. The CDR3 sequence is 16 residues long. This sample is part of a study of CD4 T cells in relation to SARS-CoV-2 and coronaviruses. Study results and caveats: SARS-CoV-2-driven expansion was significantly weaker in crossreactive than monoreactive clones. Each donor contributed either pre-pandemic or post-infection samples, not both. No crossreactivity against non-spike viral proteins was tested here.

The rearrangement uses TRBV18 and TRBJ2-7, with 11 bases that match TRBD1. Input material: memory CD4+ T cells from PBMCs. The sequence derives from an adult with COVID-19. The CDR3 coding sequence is TGTGCCAGCTCATCATCCGGGACAGGGGGGTCCTACGAGCAGTACTTC. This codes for CASSSSGTGGSYEQYF.